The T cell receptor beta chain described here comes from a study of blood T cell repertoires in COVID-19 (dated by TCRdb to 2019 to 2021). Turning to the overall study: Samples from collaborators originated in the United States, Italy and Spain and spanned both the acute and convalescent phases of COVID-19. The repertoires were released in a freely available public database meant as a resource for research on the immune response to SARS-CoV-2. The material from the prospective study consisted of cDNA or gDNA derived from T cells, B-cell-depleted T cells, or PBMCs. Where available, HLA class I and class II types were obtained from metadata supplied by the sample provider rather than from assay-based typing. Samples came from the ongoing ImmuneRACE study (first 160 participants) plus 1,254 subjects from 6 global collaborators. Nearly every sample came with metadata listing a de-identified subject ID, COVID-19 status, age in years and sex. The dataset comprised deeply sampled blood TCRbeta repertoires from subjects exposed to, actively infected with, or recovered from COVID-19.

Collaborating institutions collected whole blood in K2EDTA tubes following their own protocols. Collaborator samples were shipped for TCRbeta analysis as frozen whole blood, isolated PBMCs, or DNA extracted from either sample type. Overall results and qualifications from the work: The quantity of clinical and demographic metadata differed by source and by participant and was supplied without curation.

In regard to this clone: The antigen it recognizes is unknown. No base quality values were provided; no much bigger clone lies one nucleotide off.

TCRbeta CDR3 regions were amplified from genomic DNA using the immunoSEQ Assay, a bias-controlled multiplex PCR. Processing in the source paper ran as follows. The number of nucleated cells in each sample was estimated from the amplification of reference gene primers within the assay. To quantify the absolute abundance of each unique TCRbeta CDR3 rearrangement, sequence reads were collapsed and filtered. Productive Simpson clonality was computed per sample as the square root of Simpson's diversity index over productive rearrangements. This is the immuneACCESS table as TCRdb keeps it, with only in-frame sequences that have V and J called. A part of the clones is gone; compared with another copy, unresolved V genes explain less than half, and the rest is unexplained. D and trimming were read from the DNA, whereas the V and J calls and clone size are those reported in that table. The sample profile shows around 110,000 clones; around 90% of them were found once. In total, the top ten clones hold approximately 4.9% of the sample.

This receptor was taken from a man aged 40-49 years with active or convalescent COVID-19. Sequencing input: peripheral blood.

The sequence in DNA is TGTGCCAGCAGTCGAGCGGACAGGGGGCACACTGAAGCTTTCTTT. Translation gives CASSRADRGHTEAFF. The chain was built from TRBV28 and TRBJ1-1, with 11 middle bases fitting TRBD1. The CDR3 has 15 amino acids, counting the end cysteine and phenylalanine. The sequence is cut down to CDR3 DNA, 45 bases in frame from base 1. The germline V and J ends show losses of 5 bases and 3 bases respectively, and no gene match explains 5 bases of the junction. Taken from the germline V gene, the CDR1 and CDR2 loops are MDHEN and SYDVKM.